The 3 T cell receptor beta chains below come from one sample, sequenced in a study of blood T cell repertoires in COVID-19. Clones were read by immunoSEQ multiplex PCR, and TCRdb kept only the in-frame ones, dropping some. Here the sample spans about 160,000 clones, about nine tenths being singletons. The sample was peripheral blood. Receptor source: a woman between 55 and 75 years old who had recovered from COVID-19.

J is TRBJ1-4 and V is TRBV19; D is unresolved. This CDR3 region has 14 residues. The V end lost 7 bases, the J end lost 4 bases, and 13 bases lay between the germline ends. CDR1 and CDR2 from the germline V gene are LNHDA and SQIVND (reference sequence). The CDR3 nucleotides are TGTGCCAGTACTCCGTGGAGAGATAATGAAAAACTGTTTTTT. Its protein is CASTPWRDNEKLFF.

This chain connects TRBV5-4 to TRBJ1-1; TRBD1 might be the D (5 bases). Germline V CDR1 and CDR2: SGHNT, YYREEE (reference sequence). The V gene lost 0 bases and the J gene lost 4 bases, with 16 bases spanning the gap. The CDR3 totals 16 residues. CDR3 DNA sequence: TGTGCCAGCAGCTTGGGCGGGGCAGGTATTATCACTGAAGCTTTCTTT. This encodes CASSLGGAGIITEAFF.

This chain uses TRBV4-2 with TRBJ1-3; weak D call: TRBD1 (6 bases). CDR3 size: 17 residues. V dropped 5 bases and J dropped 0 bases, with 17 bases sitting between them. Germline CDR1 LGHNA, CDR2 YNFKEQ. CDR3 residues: CASSVLQGEDSGNTIYF. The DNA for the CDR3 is TGTGCCAGCAGCGTCTTACAGGGCGAAGACTCTGGAAACACCATATATTTT.